These 27 T cell receptor beta chains were sequenced from one sample in a study of tumor and adjacent non-tumor tissue in lung cancer. RNA was extracted from bulk tissue without any cell sorting. A modified ARM-PCR protocol with three rounds of nested PCR amplified TCRbeta. TCRdb reprocessed the multiplex PCR reads via MiXCR and lists one record per CDR3 protein. In the table there are some 100,000 distinct CDR3 sequences, roughly 77% of which are singletons. The specimen was lung tumor tissue. All receptors derive from a woman in her fifties or sixties with non-small cell lung cancer.

Notes on this clonotype: The missing conserved phenylalanine or tryptophan at the end of this CDR3 makes a read error likely. The V and J genes are TRBV6-2 or TRBV6-3 and TRBJ2-2, with D unresolved. The germline V gene has CDR1 MNHEY and CDR2 SVGEGT. The CDR3 is 15 amino acids. In nucleotides, the CDR3 is TGTGCCAGCAGTTACTTGGCAAGGAACACCGGTGAGCTGTTTCTT. Protein product: CASSYLARNTGELFL.

This clonotype came up once. The junction differs from germline at one of its ends, possibly a read error. This chain connects TRBV28 to TRBJ1-2; tentative D call: TRBD1 (5 bases). Germline CDR1 is MDHEN and CDR2 is SYDVKM. The CDR3 consists of 14 residues. CDR3 residues: CASSSRPTGHGHTF. The DNA for the CDR3 is TGTGCCAGCAGTTCGAGGCCCACAGGCCATGGCCACACCTTC.

As to this clonotype: An end of the junction differs from the germline gene, which may be a read error. This rearrangement joins TRBV29-1 to TRBJ2-1; a weak D match, TRBD1 (6 bases). Germline V CDR1 and CDR2: SQVTM, ANQGSEA. The CDR3 consists of 16 residues. CDR3 sequence: CSVLGGGSSSYNEQFF. The CDR3 DNA is TGCAGCGTTCTTGGGGGCGGGTCGAGCTCCTATAATGAGCAGTTCTTC.

J is TRBJ2-4 and V is TRBV21-1; the D call in the table, TRBD1, was not verified against the DNA. TRBV21-1 is annotated as a pseudogene. This CDR3 region has 20 residues. CDR3 sequence reads: CASSKKVPGKGGNAKNIKYF. The CDR3 nucleotides are TGTGCCAGCAGCAAAAAGGTCCCGGGCAAGGGTGGGAATGCCAAAAACATTAAGTACTTC.

This clonotype counts as medium-sized (0.01 to 0.1%). The chain couples TRBV29-1 to TRBJ2-1; D might be TRBD2 (5 bases). The ends were cut back, 1 base at V and 1 base at J, with 14 bases in the middle. The CDR3 is 16 amino acids. Per the germline V gene, CDR1 is SQVTM and CDR2 is ANQGSEA. The CDR3 sequence: CSVEGLDSLSYNEQFF. The CDR3, as DNA: TGCAGCGTTGAAGGTCTGGACTCCCTATCCTACAATGAGCAGTTCTTC.

The chain combines TRBV5-4 with TRBJ2-2, with D maybe TRBD1 (5 bases). Deletions cut 5 bases from V and 3 bases from J, with 11 bases between. The CDR3 is made up of 14 amino acids. Germline V gene lookup returns CDR1 SGHNT and CDR2 YYREEE (reference sequence). The DNA for the CDR3 is TGTGCCAGCAGTCCAGGGCAGGACACCGGGGAGCTGTTTTTT. Protein sequence: CASSPGQDTGELFF.

In the case of this clonotype: Without the conserved terminal phenylalanine or tryptophan, this CDR3 likely stems from a read error. The genes are TRBV5-6 and TRBJ2-4; 7 nucleotides match TRBD1. V lost 6 bases, J lost 0 bases, and 6 bases stayed unmatched. Germline values: CDR1 SGHDT, CDR2 YYEEEE. The CDR3 is made up of 15 amino acids. CDR3 nucleotide sequence: TGTGCCAGCACCCAGGACAGGCTAGCCAAAAACATTCAGTACTAC. Encoded protein: CASTQDRLAKNIQYY.

This clonotype came up a few times. It may be a read error: a sequence one base away is much more abundant. This chain links TRBV20-1 with TRBJ2-7, with a weak D call TRBD1 (5 bases). There are 15 residues in the CDR3. Germline lookup yields CDR1 DFQATT and CDR2 SNEGSKA (reference sequence). CDR3 amino acids: CSVRRGQGRSYEQYF. CDR3 bases: TGCAGTGTTAGAAGGGGTCAGGGTCGCTCCTACGAGCAGTACTTC.

As regards this clonotype: One base away lies a much larger clone, so this may be a sequencing read error. The chain employs TRBV10-1 and TRBJ2-3, with D perhaps matching TRBD1 (6 bases). The germline CDR1 and CDR2 sequences are WNHNN and SYGVQD (reference sequence). V dropped 3 bases and J dropped 1 base, with 14 bases sitting between them. This CDR3 contains 16 residues. CDR3 sequence reads: CASSDPAYRGTDTQYF. DNA of the CDR3: TGCGCCAGCAGTGACCCCGCGTACAGGGGCACAGATACGCAGTATTTT.

This clonotype was picked up many times. The chain carries TRBV29-1 and TRBJ1-5, with D possibly TRBD1 on 5 matching bases. V shed 6 bases and J shed 0 bases, with 12 bases lying between them. Looked up from germline, CDR1 is SQVTM and CDR2 is ANQGSEA. The CDR3 runs to 14 residues. Here the CDR3 DNA reads TGCAGCGTGACGGACACAAATAGCAATCAGCCCCAGCATTTT. As protein: CSVTDTNSNQPQHF.

The chain carries TRBV11-1 and TRBJ2-1; TRBD1 agrees at 12 bases. Germline V CDR1 and CDR2: SGHAT, FQDESV (reference sequence). CDR3 size: 19 residues. Trimming cost V 5 bases and J 3 bases; bases outside gene matches: 14. The DNA for the CDR3 is TGTGCCAGCAGCATGGCCGGGACAGGGGGCTTCCTAGTCTACAATGAGCAGTTCTTC. Protein sequence: CASSMAGTGGFLVYNEQFF. Based on the CDR3 plus reference TRBV11-1 and TRBJ2-1, the full variable domain is EAEVAQSPRYKITEKSQAVAFWCDPISGHATLYWYRQILGQGPELLVQFQDESVVDDSQLPKDRFSAERLKGVDSTLKIQPAELGDSAMYLCASSMAGTGGFLVYNEQFFGPGTRLTVL.

As for this clonotype: Possible read error: a much larger clone is one base away. CDR3 region: CASSLTDRADTEAVF. CDR3 nucleotide sequence: TGCGCCAGCAGCTTGACGGACAGGGCGGACACTGAAGCTGTCTTT. The chain links TRBV5-1 to TRBJ1-1, with 8 bases that match TRBD1. CDR1 is SGHRS and CDR2 is YFSETQ in the germline V gene. CDR3 length equals 15 residues.

A note on this clonotype: The junction does not match germline at one end; this may be a read error. V is TRBV28 and J is TRBJ2-7; no firm D call. The germline V gene encodes CDR1 MDHEN and CDR2 SYDVKM. The CDR3 spans 14 residues. CDR3 sequence reads: CTSSSVSLGDEQYF. The CDR3 DNA follows: TGTACCAGCAGTTCTGTATCCCTGGGTGACGAGCAGTACTTC. The full variable domain, rest sourced from reference TRBV28 and TRBJ2-7, is DVKVTQSSRYLVKRTGEKVFLECVQDMDHENMFWYRQDPGLGLRLIYFSYDVKMKEKGDIPEGYSVSREKKERFSLILESASTNQTSMYLCTSSSVSLGDEQYFGPGTRLTVT.

Regarding this clonotype: In this CDR3 the conserved last residue, phenylalanine or tryptophan, is missing, so a read error is likely. It is unclear where the CDR3 begins or ends on the DNA, so no DNA is shown, and the CDR3 is as TCRdb lists it. The chain combines TRBV6-5 with TRBJ2-7; the table assigns TRBD2, which was not confirmed against the DNA. The CDR3 has 16 amino acids, counting both end residues. In germline, CDR1 is MNHEY, CDR2 SVGAGI. The CDR3 sequence is CTSSPRSPAGAYEQHL.

This clonotype was found once. The chain recombines TRBV7-9 with TRBJ2-3; tentative D call: TRBD2 (5 bases). With 2 bases removed from V and 1 base from J, the gap between germline ends came to 10 bases. Looked up from germline, CDR1 is SEHNR and CDR2 is FQNEAQ (reference sequence). The CDR3 runs to 15 residues. The CDR3 DNA follows: TGTGCCAGCAGCTTATCGGCGGGCGGCACAGATACGCAGTATTTT. This codes for CASSLSAGGTDTQYF.

Concerning this clonotype: This may arise from a read error, as a much more abundant clone is one base away. J is TRBJ2-1 and V is TRBV6-6; 9 nucleotides line up with TRBD2. Germline lookup yields CDR1 MNHNY and CDR2 SVGAGI (reference sequence). The CDR3 extends over 14 amino acids. This CDR3 is CTSKTSGAYNEQFF. The DNA for the CDR3 is TGTACCAGCAAGACTAGCGGAGCTTACAATGAGCAGTTCTTC.

On this clonotype: This may be a read error, as it is one base from a much larger clone. It is likely a read error, because the conserved phenylalanine at the end of the CDR3 is missing. The V call is TRBV11-1, the J call TRBJ1-5; D not resolved. This CDR3 contains 13 residues. Germline V lookup: CDR1 SGHAT, CDR2 FQDESV (reference sequence). The CDR3 loop reads CVSSLVGGQPQHY. The CDR3 nucleotides are TGTGTCAGCAGCTTGGTGGGAGGTCAGCCCCAGCATTAT.

This clonotype was seen ten or more times. The V call is TRBV28, the J call TRBJ1-6; D remains ambiguous. Germline CDR1 MDHEN, CDR2 SYDVKM. V was pared by 7 bases and J by 7 bases, with 8 bases between. CDR3 length: 12 residues. In DNA form, the CDR3 reads TGTGCCAGCAAATACAGAAATTCACCCCTCCACTTT. Protein sequence: CASKYRNSPLHF.

Concerning this clonotype itself: This may stem from a read error, because a much larger clone lies one nucleotide away. The chain employs TRBV4-3 and TRBJ1-2; D perhaps matches TRBD1 (6 bases). The CDR3 extends over 14 amino acids. Trimming cost V 8 bases and J 10 bases, with 23 bases left between them. Germline V CDR1 and CDR2: LGHNA, YSLEER. The CDR3 region is CASGTWPGSSPYTF. CDR3 sequence (DNA): TGCGCCAGCGGGACATGGCCCGGTTCTTCTCCCTACACCTTC.

Details on this clonotype: One end of the junction is discordant with germline, which a read error may explain. This chain links TRBV11-2 with TRBJ2-7; 7 positions agree with TRBD1. CDR1 and CDR2 from the germline V gene are SGHAT and FQNNGV. CDR3 length: 13 amino acids. CDR3 bases: TGTGCCAGCAGCTTTATAGGGGGCAACGAACAGTACTTC. It yields the protein CASSFIGGNEQYF.

This rearrangement joins TRBV4-3 to TRBJ2-1; the D is unclear. V lost 2 bases and J 0 bases, leaving 8 bases between the germline ends. There are 15 residues in the CDR3. Germline V gene sequence: CDR1 LGHNA, CDR2 YSLEER. This CDR3 reads CASSQYWISYNEQFF. In DNA, the CDR3 is TGCGCCAGCAGCCAATATTGGATCTCCTACAATGAGCAGTTCTTC.

As regards this clonotype: At one of its ends the junction is not consistent with the germline gene, which may arise from a read error. The gene calls are TRBV29-1 and TRBJ2-6; tentative D call: TRBD1 (5 bases). Germline V gene sequence: CDR1 SQVTM, CDR2 ANQGSEA. The CDR3 runs 12 residues. CDR3 DNA: TGCAGCGTTCAGACTGGGGCCAAGGTCCCGACTTTC. Translated, it gives CSVQTGAKVPTF. The full variable domain, completed using reference TRBV29-1 and TRBJ2-6, is SAVISQKPSRDICQRGTSLTIQCQVDSQVTMMFWYRQQPGQSLTLIATANQGSEATYESGFVIDKFPISRPNLTFSTLTVSNMSPEDSSIYLCSVQTGAKVPTFGAGSRLTVL.

This clonotype appeared a single time. Relative to the germline gene, one junction end is altered; a read error may explain this. The chain is built from TRBV6-5 and TRBJ1-6, with D unresolved. The CDR3 runs 12 residues. The germline V gene encodes CDR1 MNHEY and CDR2 SVGAGI. DNA for the CDR3: TGTGCCAAGCCCGAGACATGTTCACTCCTCCACTTT. Translation gives CAKPETCSLLHF.

With respect to this clonotype: Because it lacks the conserved phenylalanine or tryptophan at the end, this CDR3 is likely a read error. V and J are TRBV11-3 and TRBJ2-5; D gene ambiguous. The CDR3 contains 16 residues. Germline V gene sequence: CDR1 SGHNT, CDR2 YENEEA. Trimming removed 0 bases from V and 1 base from J, with 12 bases in between. The CDR3 region has the DNA TGTGCCAGCAGCTTAGATCCAAGGAGTTTCCAAGAGACCCAGTACTCC. This gives the protein CASSLDPRSFQETQYS.

The chain has TRBV20-1 and TRBJ2-2; D might be TRBD1 (5 bases). Germline CDR1 DFQATT, CDR2 SNEGSKA (reference sequence). The CDR3 is made up of 12 amino acids. CDR3 in DNA: TGCAACGCTAATGGACAAACCGGGGAGCTGTTTTTT. This gives the protein CNANGQTGELFF.

The chain recombines TRBV30 with TRBJ1-1, with a tentative D call TRBD1 (6 bases). Per germline, CDR1 GTSNPN and CDR2 SVGIG (reference sequence). The CDR3 is 14 residues long. Trimming shortened V by 0 bases and J by 4 bases, and 12 bases separated the two germline ends. The CDR3 DNA reads as TGTGCCTGGAGTGTACGTACAGGGACCACTGAAGCTTTCTTT. Translating it yields CAWSVRTGTTEAFF.

Notes on this clonotype: The junction departs from the called germline gene at one end, perhaps through a read error. The rearrangement uses TRBV20-1 and TRBJ2-2, with D perhaps matching TRBD2 (5 bases). CDR1 is DFQATT and CDR2 is SNEGSKA in the germline V gene (reference sequence). The CDR3 loop spans 12 amino acids. DNA for the CDR3: TGCAGTGCTAGATCGAACACCGGGGTGTTGTCTTTT. Amino acids: CSARSNTGVLSF.